This T cell receptor beta chain was captured in a study of blood T cell repertoires in COVID-19. The overall study: The origin of the acute and convalescent COVID-19 samples was the United States, Italy and Spain.

Under the authors' procedure: Nucleated cell number was recorded as an estimate derived from reference gene primer amplification. Clones were sequenced by immunoSEQ multiplex PCR, and TCRdb holds only the in-frame ones, with some missing. Clone size and V and J calls were adopted from that table, with D and trimming inferred from the DNA. Here the sample spans 310,000 or so clones, approximately 88% being singletons. Looked up from germline, CDR1 is MNHEY and CDR2 is SVGEGT. This CDR3 comprises 14 residues. V was shortened by 0 bases and J by 6 bases, with 10 bases between the two germline ends. The sequence derives from a woman aged 45 to 65 with active or convalescent COVID-19. V gene TRBV6-2 or TRBV6-3 combines with J gene TRBJ2-3; D ambiguous. Sequenced input: peripheral blood. The DNA for the CDR3 is TGTGCCAGCAGTTACTCGCTGGGCTCGGATACGCAGTATTTT. This codes for CASSYSLGSDTQYF.